These 21 T cell receptor beta chains originate from one sample sequenced in a study of blood T cell repertoires in COVID-19. Clones were sequenced by immunoSEQ multiplex PCR, and TCRdb holds only the in-frame ones, with some missing. The sample gives some 160,000 clones, around 90% of which show up once; roughly 2% is in the top ten. Specimen: peripheral blood. The receptors shown here come from a man aged 50-59 years who had recovered from COVID-19.

The chain employs TRBV28 and TRBJ1-2; a weak D match, TRBD1 (6 bases). The CDR3 sequence is 15 residues long. Germline V gives CDR1 MDHEN, CDR2 SYDVKM. Trimming cost V 6 bases and J 4 bases, with 18 bases left between them. The chain's CDR3 is CASRPVGGEGYGYTF. In DNA form, the CDR3 reads TGTGCCAGCAGGCCCGTAGGGGGGGAGGGCTATGGCTACACCTTC.

The CDR3 coding sequence is TGTGCCACCAGCAGAGAGGTGCCAGGGAAGAATGAAAAACTGTTTTTT. Translated: CATSREVPGKNEKLFF. The V gene is TRBV15, the J gene TRBJ1-4; possibly TRBD1 for D (5 bases). Germline V gives CDR1 LNHNV, CDR2 YYDKDF (reference sequence). V was trimmed by 0 bases and J by 5 bases, leaving 13 bases between them. The CDR3 extends over 16 amino acids.

The chain links TRBV2 to TRBJ1-4, with D maybe TRBD1 (6 bases). V lost 6 bases, J lost 8 bases, and 10 bases lay in between. CDR3 length: 12 residues. Looked up from germline, CDR1 is SNHLY and CDR2 is FYNNEI. The CDR3 DNA is TGTGCCAGCAGGGGCGACAGGGAAAAACTGTTTTTT. Translating it yields CASRGDREKLFF. Drawing the rest from reference TRBV2 and TRBJ1-4, the complete variable domain is EPEVTQTPSHQVTQMGQEVILRCVPISNHLYFYWYRQILGQKVEFLVSFYNNEISEKSEIFDDQFSVERPDGSNFTLKIRSTKLEDSAMYFCASRGDREKLFFGSGTQLSVL.

This chain joins TRBV5-4 and TRBJ2-1, with 12 bases identical to TRBD2. Losses at the gene ends were 4 bases for V and 6 bases for J; bases not matched to a gene: 2. The CDR3 length is 14 residues. CDR1 is SGHNT, CDR2 YYREEE, per germline (reference sequence). CDR3 amino acids: CASSPTSGGNEQFF. In DNA, the CDR3 is TGTGCCAGCAGCCCGACTAGCGGGGGCAATGAGCAGTTCTTC.

The CDR3 nucleotides are TGTGCCAGCTCACCACCTAGCGGGATGTTCTCCTACGAGCAGTACTTC. It codes for CASSPPSGMFSYEQYF. This chain connects TRBV18 to TRBJ2-7; TRBD2 aligns across 8 bases. The CDR3 totals 16 residues. CDR1 is KGHSH, CDR2 LQKENI, per germline. V gave up 0 bases and J gave up 0 bases; unmatched junction bases: 4.

V is TRBV2 and J is TRBJ1-4, with a weak D call TRBD1 (5 bases). This CDR3 contains 14 residues. Germline CDR1 and CDR2: SNHLY and FYNNEI. V was clipped by 2 bases and J by 6 bases, with 10 bases between them. The CDR3 DNA is TGTGCCAGCAGTGAAATGGGGGGGTATGAAAAACTGTTTTTT. It translates to CASSEMGGYEKLFF. The whole variable domain, filled in from reference TRBV2 and TRBJ1-4, reads EPEVTQTPSHQVTQMGQEVILRCVPISNHLYFYWYRQILGQKVEFLVSFYNNEISEKSEIFDDQFSVERPDGSNFTLKIRSTKLEDSAMYFCASSEMGGYEKLFFGSGTQLSVL.

The CDR3 sequence: CASRNSGGGSGNTIYF. The CDR3 bases are TGTGCCAGCAGGAACTCGGGCGGGGGGTCTGGAAACACCATATATTTT. V and J are TRBV27 and TRBJ1-3; D perhaps matches TRBD1 (5 bases). The V and J ends lost 6 bases and 1 base respectively, with 16 bases between them. Germline V lookup: CDR1 MNHEY, CDR2 SMNVEV (reference sequence). The CDR3 consists of 16 residues.

This sequence joins TRBV3-1 (or the pseudogene TRBV3-2) and TRBJ1-1; unclear D gene. The germline V gene encodes CDR1 LGHDT and CDR2 YNNKEL (reference sequence). Deletions cut 1 base from V and 7 bases from J, with 10 bases between. CDR3 length: 13 amino acids. The CDR3 DNA reads TGTGCCAGCAGCCAAGGGAGGGCCAATGAAGCTTTCTTT. It encodes CASSQGRANEAFF.

The J gene is TRBJ2-5, the V gene TRBV5-6; TRBD2 matches at 8 bases. Germline lookup yields CDR1 SGHDT and CDR2 YYEEEE. CDR3 length: 15 residues. The V segment lost 1 base and the J segment 4 bases; nucleotides outside the gene matches: 6. The DNA for the CDR3 is TGTGCCAGCAGCTTGATACAGCGGGGGCCAGAGACCCAGTACTTC. It yields the protein CASSLIQRGPETQYF.

V and J are TRBV9 and TRBJ2-3, with 8 positions matching TRBD1. This CDR3 is 19 amino acids long. CDR1 and CDR2 from the germline V gene are SGDLS and YYNGEE. The junction had 17 bases not matched to a gene; V was cut back by 4 bases and J by 1 base. The CDR3 loop is CASSLSRGLPSLGTDTQYF. The CDR3 region has the DNA TGTGCCAGCAGCCTGAGCAGGGGGCTGCCTTCCCTTGGCACAGATACGCAGTATTTT.

The J gene is TRBJ2-7, the V gene TRBV6-5; 9 bases are shared with TRBD2. With 6 bases clipped from V and 5 bases from J, the junction kept 11 bases outside the gene matches. Germline CDR1 MNHEY, CDR2 SVGAGI. The length of the CDR3 is 15 residues. In nucleotides, the CDR3 is TGTGCCAGCAGGCTTTTTGCGGGAGGGAACCACGAGCAGTACTTC. This codes for CASRLFAGGNHEQYF.

The rearrangement uses TRBV5-5 and TRBJ2-7; 11 bases line up with TRBD2. Trimming took 0 bases from V and 5 from J; bases not matched to a gene: 7. The length of the CDR3 is 16 residues. CDR1 and CDR2 (germline): SGHKS, YYEKEE (reference sequence). The CDR3 protein is CASSLVGSGGVHEQYF. The CDR3 DNA follows: TGTGCCAGCAGCTTGGTCGGTAGCGGGGGGGTCCACGAGCAGTACTTC.

This clone is a singleton in its sample. The gene calls are TRBV7-9 and TRBJ2-7; TRBD2 matches at 7 bases. The trim removed 2 bases at V and 7 bases at J, leaving 2 bases unmatched. Germline V lookup: CDR1 SEHNR, CDR2 FQNEAQ (reference sequence). The CDR3 is 12 residues long. CDR3 DNA sequence: TGTGCCAGCAGCTTAATCGGGGGGGAGCAGTACTTC. Residues: CASSLIGGEQYF.

This CDR3 reads CASSFQGSGNQPQHF. The CDR3 nucleotides read TGTGCCAGCAGTTTCCAGGGTAGTGGCAATCAGCCCCAGCATTTT. The J gene is TRBJ1-5, the V gene TRBV27, with a possible D match to TRBD1 (5 bases). CDR1 MNHEY and CDR2 SMNVEV come from the germline V gene (reference sequence). CDR3 size: 15 residues. V lost 3 bases, J lost 2 bases, and 11 bases lay in between.

The chain recombines TRBV7-2 with TRBJ2-5, with 15 bases lining up with TRBD2. Losses at the gene ends were 4 bases for V and 4 bases for J; bases not matched to a gene: 4. Per germline, CDR1 SGHTA and CDR2 FQGNSA. The CDR3 is 16 amino acids. For the CDR3, the DNA is TGTGCCAGCAGCTCAGGGACTAGCGGGGGGCCAGAGACCCAGTACTTC. Residues: CASSSGTSGGPETQYF.

The chain recombines TRBV19 with TRBJ2-4; TRBD2 agrees at 7 bases. In germline, CDR1 is LNHDA, CDR2 SQIVND (reference sequence). J was trimmed by 0 bases and V by 3 bases; bases with no gene match: 2. The CDR3 spans 15 residues. CDR3 in amino acids: CASSMREGAKNIQYF. The CDR3 DNA sequence: TGTGCCAGTAGTATGAGGGAGGGAGCCAAAAACATTCAGTACTTC.

V is TRBV9 and J is TRBJ2-5; weak D call: TRBD2 (6 bases). The CDR3 has 16 residues. Germline V gene lookup returns CDR1 SGDLS and CDR2 YYNGEE. Trimming shortened V by 0 bases and J by 0 bases, and 12 bases separated the two germline ends. Here the CDR3 DNA reads TGTGCCAGCAGCGTAGGGGCGGGGATGTACCAAGAGACCCAGTACTTC. Translating it yields CASSVGAGMYQETQYF.

This clone came up a few times. J is TRBJ1-2 and V is TRBV30; D is unresolved. Germline assignment: CDR1 GTSNPN and CDR2 SVGIG (reference sequence). This CDR3 is 11 amino acids long. V was cut by 2 bases and J by 8 bases, with 9 bases left in between. This CDR3 is CAWSPIPGYTF. In nucleotides, the CDR3 is TGTGCCTGGAGTCCTATTCCGGGCTACACCTTC.

The V and J genes are TRBV5-6 and TRBJ1-5; TRBD1 agrees at 7 bases. The CDR3 extends over 14 amino acids. Germline CDR1 SGHDT, CDR2 YYEEEE. Trimming cost V 5 bases and J 3 bases; bases outside gene matches: 5. CDR3 amino acids: CASRKGQHNQPQHF. CDR3 DNA: TGTGCCAGCAGAAAGGGACAGCACAATCAGCCCCAGCATTTT.

The chain employs TRBV5-1 and TRBJ2-2; the D gene is possibly TRBD2 (6 bases). This CDR3 is 16 amino acids long. Trimming removed 5 bases at V and 1 base at J, with 15 bases between. Germline assignment: CDR1 SGHRS and CDR2 YFSETQ. The CDR3 region is CASRLRGGVNTGELFF. CDR3 nucleotides: TGCGCCAGCAGGTTGCGCGGAGGGGTGAACACCGGGGAGCTGTTTTTT. Full variable domain (remainder filled in from reference TRBV5-1 and TRBJ2-2): KAGVTQTPRYLIKTRGQQVTLSCSPISGHRSVSWYQQTPGQGLQFLFEYFSETQRNKGNFPGRFSGRQFSNSRSEMNVSTLELGDSALYLCASRLRGGVNTGELFFGEGSRLTVL.

This clone has just one count. The rearrangement joins TRBV14 to TRBJ2-1; 8 nucleotides match TRBD1. The germline V gene encodes CDR1 SGHDN and CDR2 FVKESK. This CDR3 has 16 residues. The V segment lost 0 bases and the J segment 3 bases; nucleotides outside the gene matches: 4. CDR3 region: CASSQDRDRYYNEQFF. The DNA for the CDR3 is TGTGCCAGCAGCCAAGATAGGGACAGGTACTACAATGAGCAGTTCTTC.